The clone carrying this T cell receptor (beta chain) was seen just once. Sequencing was performed with immunoSEQ multiplex PCR; in TCRdb, only in-frame clones are kept and a portion is missing. The table lists about 68,000 clones, approximately 90% of them singletons. This sample is drawn from a study of blood T cell repertoires in COVID-19. Overall study context: The analysed material was cDNA or gDNA that came from T cells, B-cell-depleted T cells, or PBMCs.

The sequencing input was peripheral blood. The receptor was isolated from a woman aged 55 to 70 with active COVID-19.

The CDR3: CASSEYETEIQETQYF. CDR3 nucleotide sequence: TGTGCCAGCAGTGAATATGAGACAGAAATACAAGAGACCCAGTACTTC. V usage is TRBV25-1 and J usage is TRBJ2-5; possible D gene TRBD1, 5 bases. The V gene lost 0 bases and the J gene lost 2 bases, with 13 bases spanning the gap. The CDR3 loop spans 16 amino acids. Germline CDR1 MGHDK, CDR2 SYGVNS.